The entry below gives a single T cell receptor beta chain sequence along with its context. No cognate antigen has been identified for it. No much larger clone exists at a distance of one base, and base qualities are not known. This sample was included in a study of shared clonotypes between healthy human individuals (dated by TCRdb to about 2020). At the level of the whole study: The cohort included three men and a couple of women between 18 and 49 years of age. Per donor, three plates each were used for CD4 naive and CD4 memory, two for CD8 naive, and one for CD8 memory. To estimate repertoire size and how much clonotypes are shared between individuals, the study performed deep sequencing of blood TCR repertoires from a few healthy adults. Libraries were prepared and TCR repertoires were sequenced by different laboratories using diverse techniques, in order to increase sequencing depth and limit assay-specific biases. Each donor's leukapheresis produced roughly between about 0.85 and 10 billion PBMCs.

CDR1 and CDR2, per the germline V gene, are MNHEY and SVGAGI. The CDR3 starts with the cysteine, ends with the phenylalanine, and has 15 residues. The entry retains the CDR3 DNA only, 45 bases that are in frame from base 1. V was cut back by 3 bases and J by 0 bases, leaving a gap of 8 bases between them. The donors were healthy, HIV-negative adults who had no recently reported acute infections or vaccinations. All donors were Caucasian adults living in Nashville, Tennessee, USA. CD4+ T cells were enriched through magnetic negative selection, after which naive cells were positively selected on CD45RA and the remaining negative fraction served as the memory subset. After blood collection by leukapheresis, PBMCs were isolated using Ficoll-Histopaque density gradient centrifugation and then cryopreserved in the vapor phase of liquid nitrogen. Analytical flow cytometry was used to check the purity and quantity of each magnetically sorted T cell population. Genomic DNA was isolated from each sorted fraction and quantified by UV absorbance on a Nanodrop 2000c.

Using the deep immunoSEQ assay, multiplex PCR amplified TCR CDR3 regions from genomic DNA. Extracted genomic DNA from each cell subset was distributed evenly across all wells of several immunoSEQ 96-well plates, and each plate was treated as a replicate. Each replicate PCR for sorted subsets received about 0.2 ug genomic DNA, equal to about 30,000 T cell genomes. The purified libraries were quantified using a Qubit 3.0 fluorometer, sized with a Bioanalyzer 2100, and then quantified again using the KAPA Library Quantification kit. Every immunoSEQ 96-well plate was sequenced on a dedicated single-read 150-cycle Illumina NextSeq 550 flow cell. The authors' pipeline ran thus. The immunoSEQ output contained only junctional sequences without quality scores, so filtering could not match that applied to full-length reads. To assign V/J genes and CDR3, sequences were annotated using PyIR, a Python wrapper for IgBLAST v1.9, with IMGT germline references. Any read was removed if the V/J assignment was weak (E-value above 1e-6), the CDR3 was missing, or the read contained stop codons, out-of-frame junctions, or ambiguous translated residues. V3J clonotypes were defined by identical inferred V gene, J gene, and CDR3 amino acid sequence. The percentage overlap between two repertoires was calculated by dividing the number of shared unique clonotypes by the size of the smaller repertoire. Richness of each repertoire was evaluated using RTK rarefaction, the Chao1 estimator, and Recon v2.1 estimates of unobserved clonotypes. Generation probabilities were computed with OLGA for all TCRbeta clonotypes obtained by the gDNA method from several donors. Entries here come from immuneACCESS through TCRdb and include only in-frame sequences with V and J called. Some clones fail to appear in such tables; in the studies checked, an unresolved V gene covers under half of the shortfall, and the cause of the remainder is unknown. V and J calls and clone size are copied from that table; D and trimming were computed from the DNA. The sample table holds some 1.5 million clones, of which around 98% were seen once. The leading ten clones occupy approximately 0.45% of the sample.

Study-wide findings and limitations: Across a few donors, 4.5% to 6.5% of naive CD4, approximately 4% of naive CD8, roughly 2.3% of memory CD4, and 0.4% of memory CD8 clonotypes were shared. Even with the large sequencing depth, rarefaction of the sorted-subset datasets indicated that sequencing was incomplete. Higher generation probabilities were observed for clonotypes shared by all four sorted-subset donors than for non-shared clonotypes. Because the study included a small number of donors, the genetic and exposure-history diversity represented was limited. Only blood was sampled, and tissue TCR repertoires likely differ from those in blood. Based on pairwise subsampling, the degree of clonotype sharing among donors was expected to be affected by sequencing depth. Larger estimated clonotype richness was generally found for naive subsets than for memory subsets.

The chain was built from TRBV6-5 and TRBJ2-2; the D gene cannot be named for sure. Sequences were obtained from naive CD4+ T cells sorted from blood. The cell subset or site label of this sample denotes: CD45RA+ positively selected. This clonotype was obtained from a man under 40 in good health. Here the CDR3 is given as CASSYYSPNTGELFF. The DNA sequence reads TGTGCCAGCAGTTATTACTCTCCGAACACCGGGGAGCTGTTTTTT.